Shown below are 28 T cell receptor beta chains from a single sample sequenced in a study of cytomegalovirus exposure and HLA in healthy donors. The study ran its PCR with 60 Vbeta and 13 Jbeta primers. Clones were sequenced by immunoSEQ multiplex PCR, and TCRdb holds only the in-frame ones, with some missing. Of some 110,000 clones in the sample, roughly 80% were seen once. The material sequenced was PBMCs. The receptors come from a man aged 30 to 39 in good health and CMV-seropositive.

This clone was seen just once. The chain is built from TRBV5-5 and TRBJ2-7; D is unclear. Germline values: CDR1 SGHKS, CDR2 YYEKEE (reference sequence). V was trimmed by 3 bases and J by 2 bases, leaving 12 bases between them. There are 14 residues in the CDR3. The CDR3 DNA follows: TGTGCCAGCAGCTCAGGTAGTAGTACCTACGAGCAGTACGTC. Translating it yields CASSSGSSTYEQYV.

This clone was observed a handful of times. This sequence joins TRBV6-1 and TRBJ1-6; 7 bases are shared with TRBD1. Trimming at V came to 7 bases and at J to 10 bases, leaving 10 bases not matched to a gene. The CDR3 has 14 residues. Looked up from germline, CDR1 is MNHNS and CDR2 is SASEGT. CDR3: CASMRRQGDSPLHF. DNA for the CDR3: TGTGCCAGCATGCGCAGACAGGGAGACTCACCCCTCCACTTT.

This chain joins TRBV7-2 and TRBJ1-1; maybe TRBD1 (6 bases). The CDR3 covers 17 residues. Trimming cost V 1 base and J 0 bases, with 15 bases left between them. Germline V lookup: CDR1 SGHTA, CDR2 FQGNSA. DNA for the CDR3: TGTGCCAGCAGCTTAGTCAGGGGCGGGCCGATGAACACTGAAGCTTTCTTT. Translating it yields CASSLVRGGPMNTEAFF.

The chain is built from TRBV6-6 and TRBJ1-6; TRBD1 is a possible D gene (5 bases). CDR3 size: 14 residues. Between the trimmed V and J ends, which lost 6 bases and 9 bases, there was a span of 15 bases. CDR1 and CDR2 from the germline V gene are MNHNY and SVGAGI (reference sequence). This CDR3 reads CASSVRGVGSPLHF. The CDR3 DNA follows: TGTGCCAGCAGCGTCCGGGGGGTAGGTTCACCCCTCCACTTT.

CDR3 protein: CASSLVEYGYTF. In nucleotides, the CDR3 is TGTGCCAGCAGCTTAGTTGAGTATGGCTACACCTTC. The J gene is TRBJ1-2, the V gene TRBV7-3; D is unresolved. Trimming removed 2 bases at V and 5 bases at J, with 6 bases between. Germline V CDR1 and CDR2: SGHTA, FQGTGA. The CDR3 is made up of 12 amino acids.

This clone was found a few times. The V gene is TRBV5-6, the J gene TRBJ1-1; 7 nucleotides match TRBD1. With 0 bases clipped from V and 6 bases from J, the junction kept 5 bases outside the gene matches. CDR1 SGHDT and CDR2 YYEEEE come from the germline V gene. The CDR3 contains 14 residues. CDR3: CASSLGNRGPEAFF. The CDR3 DNA is TGTGCCAGCAGCTTGGGGAACAGGGGCCCTGAAGCTTTCTTT. Filled out from reference TRBV5-6 and TRBJ1-1, the complete variable domain reads DAGVTQSPTHLIKTRGQQVTLRCSPKSGHDTVSWYQQALGQGPQFIFQYYEEEERQRGNFPDRFSGHQFPNYSSELNVNALLLGDSALYLCASSLGNRGPEAFFGQGTRLTVV.

The chain links TRBV7-8 to TRBJ2-5; a possible D gene is TRBD1 (6 bases). V gave up 5 bases and J gave up 8 bases, with 21 bases separating them. The germline V gene has CDR1 SGHVS and CDR2 FQNEAQ. The CDR3 runs 15 residues. CDR3 DNA sequence: TGTGCCAGCAGCACCGGGGACGGGACACGTTCTACCCAGTACTTC. Encoded protein: CASSTGDGTRSTQYF.

V usage is TRBV20-1 and J usage is TRBJ2-1; no definite D call. Trimming took off 6 bases at V and 7 bases at J, with 7 bases between the two ends. The length of the CDR3 is 10 residues. Germline assignment: CDR1 DFQATT and CDR2 SNEGSKA (reference sequence). The CDR3 here is CSAALNEQFF. The CDR3 bases are TGCAGTGCCGCGCTGAATGAGCAGTTCTTC.

The chain is built from TRBV28 and TRBJ2-3, with TRBD2 identical over 8 bases. Germline assignment: CDR1 MDHEN and CDR2 SYDVKM. The CDR3 has 17 amino acids. V shed 1 base and J 1 base; nucleotides not matched to a gene: 7. The CDR3 DNA sequence: TGTGCCAGCAGTTTATCCCCCCGTAGCGGGGGCACAGATACGCAGTATTTT. Its translation is CASSLSPRSGGTDTQYF.

V gene TRBV6-1 combines with J gene TRBJ2-7, with TRBD2 identical over 8 bases. The germline V gene encodes CDR1 MNHNS and CDR2 SASEGT. The CDR3 consists of 14 residues. The trim removed 4 bases at V and 6 bases at J, leaving 8 bases unmatched. The CDR3: CASSGTSFSGEQYV. CDR3 bases: TGTGCCAGCAGTGGGACTAGCTTTTCAGGCGAGCAGTACGTC.

This clone was seen only once. The V call is TRBV5-1, the J call TRBJ2-5; 8 nucleotides agree with TRBD2. CDR1 is SGHRS, CDR2 YFSETQ, per germline. CDR3 size: 16 residues. The V gene end was trimmed by 0 bases and the J gene end by 3 bases; junction bases not matched to a gene: 7. In DNA, the CDR3 is TGCGCCAGCAGCTTGGTTGCGGGGGGACGCAAAGAGACCCAGTACTTC. Translated: CASSLVAGGRKETQYF.

V gene TRBV29-1 combines with J gene TRBJ2-1; tentative D call: TRBD2 (6 bases). Germline assignment: CDR1 SQVTM and CDR2 ANQGSEA. Trimming shortened V by 5 bases and J by 0 bases, and 8 bases separated the two germline ends. The CDR3 contains 13 residues. Here the CDR3 DNA reads TGCAGCGTTTCGGGGGTCTCCTACAATGAGCAGTTCTTC. Its protein is CSVSGVSYNEQFF.

The gene calls are TRBV11-2 and TRBJ2-7; 9 bases are shared with TRBD1. After removal of 1 base from V and 6 bases from J, the junction contained 4 bases not matched to a gene. The V gene's germline CDR1 is SGHAT and CDR2 FQNNGV. The CDR3 sequence is 14 residues long. CDR3 in DNA: TGTGCCAGCAGCTTAGGGGGGACAGGGCCCGAGCAGTACGTC. This translates into CASSLGGTGPEQYV.

This clone was counted a single time. The chain couples TRBV7-6 to TRBJ1-4, with 9 nucleotides matching TRBD1. CDR1 and CDR2 from the germline V gene are SGHVS and FNYEAQ. This CDR3 spans 15 amino acids. Trimming took 3 bases from V and 10 from J; bases not matched to a gene: 9. The CDR3 region is CASSFLRTGEGKLFF. DNA for the CDR3: TGTGCCAGCAGCTTTCTTCGGACAGGGGAAGGAAAACTGTTTTTT.

This clone was found a few times. V is TRBV5-5 and J is TRBJ2-1, with D possibly being TRBD1 (5 bases). V was pared by 4 bases and J by 10 bases, with 15 bases between. Looked up from germline, CDR1 is SGHKS and CDR2 is YYEKEE (reference sequence). The CDR3 is made up of 13 amino acids. As DNA, the CDR3 is TGTGCCAGCAGCGGGGATATTTCAGGGGAGCAGTTCTTC. This encodes CASSGDISGEQFF.

The chain joins TRBV23-1 to TRBJ1-1; no reliable D call. TRBV23-1 is marked as an open reading frame, function uncertain. V shed 4 bases and J shed 3 bases, with 15 bases lying between them. The CDR3 consists of 15 residues. CDR3 in DNA: TGCGCCAGCAGTCCCCTCGAGGTGTGCTACACTGAAGCTTTCTTT. It encodes CASSPLEVCYTEAFF.

This rearrangement joins TRBV6-1 to TRBJ2-7, with D maybe TRBD2 (6 bases). Looked up from germline, CDR1 is MNHNS and CDR2 is SASEGT. CDR3 length: 14 amino acids. Trimming removed 2 bases from V and 3 bases from J, with 11 bases in between. The CDR3 DNA sequence: TGTGCCAGCAGTGAAACTAGCAGACGCTACGAGCAGTACGTC. It codes for CASSETSRRYEQYV.

The V gene is TRBV6-5, the J gene TRBJ2-7, with D maybe TRBD1 (6 bases). The V gene lost 4 bases and the J gene lost 6 bases, with 10 bases spanning the gap. Looked up from germline, CDR1 is MNHEY and CDR2 is SVGAGI. The length of the CDR3 is 12 residues. CDR3 sequence: CASSLGTLEQYF. As DNA, the CDR3 is TGTGCCAGCAGTTTGGGGACACTCGAGCAGTACTTC.

The rearrangement joins TRBV25-1 to TRBJ2-2; possible D gene TRBD1, 5 bases. Per germline, CDR1 MGHDK and CDR2 SYGVNS. The V gene lost 5 bases and the J gene lost 0 bases, with 7 bases spanning the gap. This CDR3 has 14 amino acids. CDR3 protein: CASSTRANTGELFF. DNA of the CDR3: TGTGCCAGCAGTACCAGGGCGAACACCGGGGAGCTGTTTTTT.

The rearrangement uses TRBV10-3 and TRBJ2-1; 8 bases are shared with TRBD2. V lost 6 bases, J lost 0 bases, and 7 bases stayed unmatched. This CDR3 region has 16 residues. Per germline, CDR1 ENHRY and CDR2 SYGVKD. CDR3 in DNA: TGTGCCATCAGCCTAGTAGCGGGACCCTCCTACAATGAGCAGTTCTTC. Translating gives CAISLVAGPSYNEQFF.

There are a few counts of this clone. CDR3 residues: CASSIGGRRETQYF. CDR3 nucleotide sequence: TGTGCCAGTAGTATAGGCGGGAGGAGGGAGACCCAGTACTTC. The chain is built from TRBV19 and TRBJ2-5, with TRBD2 matching 8 bases. The CDR3 sequence is 14 residues long. V lost 1 base, J lost 5 bases, and 3 bases stayed unmatched. From germline, CDR1 is LNHDA and CDR2 SQIVND (reference sequence). The full variable domain, in which reference TRBV19 and TRBJ2-5 provide the parts outside the CDR3, is DGGITQSPKYLFRKEGQNVTLSCEQNLNHDAMYWYRQDPGQGLRLIYYSQIVNDFQKGDIAEGYSVSREKKESFPLTVTSAQKNPTAFYLCASSIGGRRETQYFGPGTRLLVL.

This clone appeared once. V usage is TRBV27 and J usage is TRBJ2-5, with 9 positions matching TRBD2. This CDR3 has 17 residues. Germline V CDR1 and CDR2: MNHEY, SMNVEV (reference sequence). Germline trimming cut 8 bases from V and 0 bases from J; bases unmatched to any gene: 13. The DNA for the CDR3 is TGTGCCAGCCCCCGAAAAGCGCGGGAGGGATACCAAGAGACCCAGTACTTC. Translated: CASPRKAREGYQETQYF.

The rearrangement uses TRBV19 and TRBJ1-5; 8 nucleotides match TRBD1. The CDR3 has 15 residues. CDR1 is LNHDA and CDR2 is SQIVND in the germline V gene (reference sequence). J gave up 6 bases and V 4 bases, and 8 bases lay outside the gene matches. As DNA, the CDR3 is TGTGCCAGTAGTAAGACAGGGGATATTCTTCAGCCCCAGCATTTT. Translated: CASSKTGDILQPQHF. The full variable domain, completed using reference TRBV19 and TRBJ1-5, is DGGITQSPKYLFRKEGQNVTLSCEQNLNHDAMYWYRQDPGQGLRLIYYSQIVNDFQKGDIAEGYSVSREKKESFPLTVTSAQKNPTAFYLCASSKTGDILQPQHFGDGTRLSIL.

DNA for the CDR3: TGTGCCAGTAGTGCGCGGACAGGATATAGCAATCAGCCCCAGCATTTT. Translated, it gives CASSARTGYSNQPQHF. The V and J genes are TRBV19 and TRBJ1-5; the match to TRBD1 covers 7 bases. The V segment lost 5 bases and the J segment 0 bases; nucleotides outside the gene matches: 7. The germline gives CDR1 LNHDA, CDR2 SQIVND (reference sequence). The length of the CDR3 is 16 residues.

The chain combines TRBV23-1 with TRBJ2-5; D uncertain. TRBV23-1 is an ORF for which the function is uncertain. The CDR3 loop spans 16 amino acids. V shed 3 bases and J shed 7 bases, with 21 bases lying between them. CDR3 sequence: CASSHPTCSDVGTQYF. The CDR3 DNA reads TGCGCCAGCAGTCACCCGACATGCTCGGATGTAGGGACCCAGTACTTC.

J is TRBJ1-1 and V is TRBV5-1; no clear D. V was trimmed by 2 bases and J by 4 bases, leaving 12 bases between them. The V gene's germline CDR1 is SGHRS and CDR2 YFSETQ. This CDR3 contains 14 residues. In DNA, the CDR3 is TGCGCCAGCAGCTTTTCCCCGTCTGTCACTGAAGCTTTCTTT. This gives the protein CASSFSPSVTEAFF.

There are a few counts of this clone. The chain has TRBV4-2 and TRBJ2-7, with 8 bases lining up with TRBD1. The length of the CDR3 is 15 residues. CDR1 and CDR2 from the germline V gene are LGHNA and YNFKEQ. Unmatched junction bases numbered 7, after V lost 1 base and J lost 5 bases. The CDR3 bases are TGTGCCAGCAGCCAAGTAGGAGACAGGGGACACGAGCAGTACTTC. It codes for CASSQVGDRGHEQYF.

This rearrangement joins TRBV5-4 to TRBJ2-4, with D uncertain. The CDR3 is made up of 14 amino acids. Trimming cost V 1 base and J 6 bases, with 11 bases left between them. Germline V gene sequence: CDR1 SGHNT, CDR2 YYREEE (reference sequence). The DNA for the CDR3 is TGTGCCAGCAGCTTGTGGCAGTCCTCAAACATTCAGTACTTC. Translating gives CASSLWQSSNIQYF.